A single sample gave rise to the 22 T cell receptor beta chains below, sequenced in a study of shared clonotypes between healthy human individuals. Sequencing used immunoSEQ multiplex PCR; TCRdb keeps in-frame clones, though not all of them. The repertoire consists of some 550,000 clones, with more than 95% occurring once and the leading ten covering 0.057%. The sample was naive CD4+ T cells sorted from blood. Subset given: CD45RA+ positively selected. These TCRs come from a woman aged 25 to 45 in good health.

The CDR3 bases are TGCGCCAGCAGTGGAGGGTCAAGCTCCTACGAGCAGTACTTC. Protein sequence: CASSGGSSSYEQYF. The gene calls are TRBV10-1 and TRBJ2-7; the D gene is possibly TRBD2 (5 bases). The CDR3 loop spans 14 amino acids. V lost 4 bases and J 0 bases, leaving 10 bases between the germline ends. Germline assignment: CDR1 WNHNN and CDR2 SYGVQD (reference sequence).

The rearrangement links TRBV10-3 to TRBJ2-5; TRBD1 matches at 7 bases. The CDR3 runs 13 residues. Per germline, CDR1 ENHRY and CDR2 SYGVKD. V gave up 5 bases and J gave up 3 bases; unmatched junction bases: 3. The CDR3 DNA reads as TGTGCCATCAGTCAGACAGGGAAAGAGACCCAGTACTTC. Translation: CAISQTGKETQYF.

The V and J genes are TRBV27 and TRBJ2-5; D unresolved. Trimming cost V 1 base and J 4 bases, with 7 bases left between them. Germline loops: CDR1 MNHEY, CDR2 SMNVEV (reference sequence). CDR3 length equals 13 residues. This CDR3 is CASSLYSGETQYF. The CDR3 DNA reads TGTGCCAGCAGTTTATACTCGGGAGAGACCCAGTACTTC.

The V and J genes are TRBV27 and TRBJ2-1; 7 positions match TRBD1. This CDR3 has 12 amino acids. J was trimmed by 6 bases and V by 6 bases; bases with no gene match: 2. Germline CDR1 is MNHEY and CDR2 is SMNVEV (reference sequence). The CDR3 nucleotides read TGTGCCAGCAGCAACAGGGGCAATGAGCAGTTCTTC. It specifies CASSNRGNEQFF.

This clone was recorded once. The V call is TRBV11-2, the J call TRBJ2-5, with TRBD2 identical over 12 bases. In germline, CDR1 is SGHAT, CDR2 FQNNGV. The length of the CDR3 is 17 residues. V lost 5 bases, J lost 5 bases, and 12 bases stayed unmatched. The CDR3: CASSPRLAGAFQETQYF. CDR3 DNA: TGTGCCAGCAGCCCGAGACTAGCGGGAGCTTTCCAGGAGACCCAGTACTTC.

This chain joins TRBV2 and TRBJ2-5; TRBD2 aligns across 9 bases. Germline CDR1 SNHLY, CDR2 FYNNEI. Trimming cost V 8 bases and J 5 bases; bases outside gene matches: 12. The CDR3 loop spans 15 amino acids. The CDR3 DNA follows: TGTGCCAGCCGCGGGGGGGACACGGGGGTGGAGACCCAGTACTTC. Its translation: CASRGGDTGVETQYF.

As to this clone: Other DNA sequences in this specimen translate into the identical CDR3. CDR3 sequence: CASSLGGANVLTF. The DNA of the CDR3 is TGTGCCAGCAGCTTAGGTGGGGCCAACGTCCTGACTTTC. The genes are TRBV7-9 and TRBJ2-6, with D unclear. CDR3 length equals 13 residues. In germline, CDR1 is SEHNR, CDR2 FQNEAQ (reference sequence). V was shortened by 1 base and J by 3 bases, with 1 base between the two germline ends.

This chain links TRBV27 with TRBJ1-1, with D possibly TRBD1 on 5 matching bases. CDR3 length equals 14 residues. V lost 6 bases and J 1 base, leaving 12 bases between the germline ends. The germline CDR1 and CDR2 sequences are MNHEY and SMNVEV (reference sequence). DNA for the CDR3: TGTGCCAGCAGCAGTGGGGCTGGGAACACTGAAGCTTTCTTT. Protein product: CASSSGAGNTEAFF.

The chain combines TRBV5-1 with TRBJ2-3, with TRBD2 matching 7 bases. J was trimmed by 4 bases and V by 6 bases; bases with no gene match: 11. CDR3 size: 15 residues. Germline V gives CDR1 SGHRS, CDR2 YFSETQ. CDR3 DNA: TGCGCCAGCACCGGACTAGGAGGAGCTTCAGATACGCAGTATTTT. Translating it yields CASTGLGGASDTQYF.

This chain uses TRBV21-1 with TRBJ2-3; the D call of TRBD2 is as the table states it, not checked on the DNA. TRBV21-1 is designated a pseudogene. The CDR3 runs to 16 residues. CDR3 nucleotide sequence: TGTGCCAGCAGCGCCCGACTAGCGGGAAGGACAGATACGCAGTATTTT. Translated, it gives CASSARLAGRTDTQYF.

CDR3 loop: CASSKGLAGVYEQYF. The CDR3 DNA sequence: TGTGCCAGCAGCAAGGGCTTAGCGGGAGTGTACGAGCAGTACTTC. The V call is TRBV7-3, the J call TRBJ2-5; 9 bases agree with TRBD2. The DNA end favors TRBJ2-7, so the J call may be wrong. CDR3 length equals 15 residues. The V gene's germline CDR1 is SGHTA and CDR2 FQGTGA.

This chain joins TRBV15 and TRBJ2-2; D might be TRBD1 (7 bases). Trimming took 4 bases from V and 3 from J, leaving 9 bases between them. There are 14 residues in the CDR3. Germline CDR1 is LNHNV and CDR2 is YYDKDF (reference sequence). The CDR3: CATSTGGYTGELFF. The CDR3 DNA sequence: TGTGCCACCAGCACAGGGGGGTACACCGGGGAGCTGTTTTTT.

The V call is TRBV2, the J call TRBJ1-3; D gene unclear. CDR3 length: 17 residues. Trimming left V 4 bases short and J 0 bases short, with 16 bases between. Per germline, CDR1 SNHLY and CDR2 FYNNEI. The CDR3 here is CASSGPFGSLSGNTIYF. DNA for the CDR3: TGTGCCAGCAGTGGACCCTTCGGCAGCCTCTCTGGAAACACCATATATTTT.

The J gene is TRBJ2-7, the V gene TRBV7-9; 9 nucleotides align to TRBD1. The germline gives CDR1 SEHNR, CDR2 FQNEAQ (reference sequence). The CDR3 length is 14 residues. The J segment lost 4 bases and the V segment lost 5 bases, leaving 6 bases of the junction unmatched. The CDR3 sequence: CASSAGQGIYEQYF. The CDR3 region has the DNA TGTGCCAGCAGCGCGGGACAGGGCATATACGAGCAGTACTTC.

The gene calls are TRBV5-4 and TRBJ1-1, with a weak D call TRBD1 (6 bases). CDR1 is SGHNT, CDR2 YYREEE, per germline (reference sequence). Deletions cut 4 bases from V and 1 base from J, with 20 bases between. The CDR3 has 17 residues. CDR3 loop: CASSEIQGRTSNTEAFF. The CDR3 coding sequence is TGTGCCAGCAGCGAGATACAGGGTAGGACCTCGAACACTGAAGCTTTCTTT.

The chain combines TRBV25-1 with TRBJ1-5; 8 bases align to TRBD1. Germline V gives CDR1 MGHDK, CDR2 SYGVNS. V gave up 7 bases and J gave up 6 bases; unmatched junction bases: 2. The CDR3 runs to 12 residues. The CDR3 DNA is TGTGCCAGCAACAGGGGGATTCAGCCCCAGCATTTT. This sequence encodes CASNRGIQPQHF.

The chain combines TRBV9 with TRBJ1-2; 10 positions match TRBD1. There are 13 residues in the CDR3. V shed 0 bases and J 7 bases; nucleotides not matched to a gene: 0. Germline lookup yields CDR1 SGDLS and CDR2 YYNGEE. The DNA for the CDR3 is TGTGCCAGCAGCGTAGGGGACAGGGGTGGCTACACCTTC. Protein: CASSVGDRGGYTF.

This chain connects TRBV5-6 to TRBJ2-3; 7 bases line up with TRBD1. V was clipped by 4 bases and J by 3 bases; unmatched bases: 5. The CDR3 consists of 14 residues. From germline, CDR1 is SGHDT and CDR2 YYEEEE. The chain's CDR3 is CASSPTQGTDTQYF. The CDR3 nucleotides read TGTGCCAGCAGCCCAACACAGGGGACAGATACGCAGTATTTT.

V usage is TRBV18 and J usage is TRBJ2-7; possible D gene TRBD1, 5 bases. Per germline, CDR1 KGHSH and CDR2 LQKENI. V was pared by 3 bases and J by 4 bases, with 19 bases between. CDR3 length: 16 residues. In DNA form, the CDR3 reads TGTGCCAGCTCACCGCAACTTCAGGACAACCCTTACGAGCAGTACTTC. Its protein is CASSPQLQDNPYEQYF.

The rearrangement links TRBV5-1 to TRBJ2-7; D is unclear. Deletions cut 3 bases from V and 5 bases from J, with 9 bases between. CDR1 is SGHRS and CDR2 is YFSETQ in the germline V gene. The CDR3 length is 12 residues. The CDR3 coding sequence is TGCGCCAGCAGCTACAATAAAAACGAGCAGTACTTC. The encoded protein is CASSYNKNEQYF.

The chain uses TRBV28 and TRBJ1-5; D not resolved. This CDR3 spans 13 amino acids. The germline gives CDR1 MDHEN, CDR2 SYDVKM. Trimming shortened V by 4 bases and J by 4 bases, and 8 bases separated the two germline ends. Here the CDR3 reads CASSSGGNQPQHF. The CDR3 bases are TGTGCCAGCAGTTCAGGTGGTAATCAGCCCCAGCATTTT.

V usage is TRBV7-9 and J usage is TRBJ1-4; no clear D gene. The V and J ends lost 4 bases and 0 bases respectively, with 12 bases between them. The CDR3 is made up of 16 amino acids. The germline V gene has CDR1 SEHNR and CDR2 FQNEAQ (reference sequence). The CDR3 region is CASSSPTRATNEKLFF. CDR3 in DNA: TGTGCCAGCAGCTCGCCCACGAGGGCAACTAATGAAAAACTGTTTTTT.